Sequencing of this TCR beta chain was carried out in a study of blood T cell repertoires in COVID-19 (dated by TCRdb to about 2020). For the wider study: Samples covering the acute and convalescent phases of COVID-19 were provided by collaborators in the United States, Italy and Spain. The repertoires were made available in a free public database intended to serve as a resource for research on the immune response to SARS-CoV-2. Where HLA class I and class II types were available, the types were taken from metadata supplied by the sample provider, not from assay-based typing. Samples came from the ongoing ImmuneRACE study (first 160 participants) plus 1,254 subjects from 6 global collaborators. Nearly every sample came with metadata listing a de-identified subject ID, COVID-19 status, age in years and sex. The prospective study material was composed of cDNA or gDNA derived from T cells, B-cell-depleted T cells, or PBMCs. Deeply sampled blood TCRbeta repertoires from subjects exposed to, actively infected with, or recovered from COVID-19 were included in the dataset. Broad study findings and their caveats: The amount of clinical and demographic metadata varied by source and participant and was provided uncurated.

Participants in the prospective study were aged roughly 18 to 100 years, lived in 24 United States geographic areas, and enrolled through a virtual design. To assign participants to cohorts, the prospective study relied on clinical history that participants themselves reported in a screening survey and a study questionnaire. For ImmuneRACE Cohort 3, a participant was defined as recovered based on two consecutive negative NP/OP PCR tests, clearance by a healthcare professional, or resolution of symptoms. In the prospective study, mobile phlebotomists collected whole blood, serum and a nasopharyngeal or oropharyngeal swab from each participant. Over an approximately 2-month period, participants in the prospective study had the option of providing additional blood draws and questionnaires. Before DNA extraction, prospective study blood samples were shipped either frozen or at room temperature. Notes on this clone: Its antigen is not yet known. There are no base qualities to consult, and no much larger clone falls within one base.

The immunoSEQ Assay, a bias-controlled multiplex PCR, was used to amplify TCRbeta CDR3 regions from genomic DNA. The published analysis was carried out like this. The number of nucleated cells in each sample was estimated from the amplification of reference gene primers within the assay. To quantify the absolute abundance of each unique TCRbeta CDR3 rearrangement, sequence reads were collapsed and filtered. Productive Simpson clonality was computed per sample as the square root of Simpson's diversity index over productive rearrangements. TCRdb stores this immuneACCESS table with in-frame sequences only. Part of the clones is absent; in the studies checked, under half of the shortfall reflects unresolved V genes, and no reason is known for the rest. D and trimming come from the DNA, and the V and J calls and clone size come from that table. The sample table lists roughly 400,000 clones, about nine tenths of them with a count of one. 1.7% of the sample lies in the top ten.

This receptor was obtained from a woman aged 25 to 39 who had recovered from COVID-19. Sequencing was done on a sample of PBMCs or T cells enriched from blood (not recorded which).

The DNA sequence is given as TGTGCCAGCAGTTTGGGACAGATTAATTCACCCCTCCACTTT. The translation is CASSLGQINSPLHF. Rearrangement joined TRBV6-5 to TRBJ1-6; 7 junctional bases match TRBD1. CDR1 and CDR2 (MNHEY, SVGAGI) derive from the germline V gene. From its cysteine to its phenylalanine, the CDR3 spans 14 amino acids. Only the CDR3 region is kept as DNA, spanning 42 bases read in frame from base 1. Trimming takes 4 bases off V and 6 bases off J; junction bases not matched to a gene: 3.